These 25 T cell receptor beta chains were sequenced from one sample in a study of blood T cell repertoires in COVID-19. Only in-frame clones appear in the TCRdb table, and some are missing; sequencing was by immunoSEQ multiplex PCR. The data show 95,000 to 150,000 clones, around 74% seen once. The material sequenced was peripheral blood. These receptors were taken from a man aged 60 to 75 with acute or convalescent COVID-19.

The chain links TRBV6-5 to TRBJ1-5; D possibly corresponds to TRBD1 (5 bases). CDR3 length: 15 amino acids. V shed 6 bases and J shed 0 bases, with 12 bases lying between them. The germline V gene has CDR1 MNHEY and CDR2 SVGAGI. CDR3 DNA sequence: TGTGCCAGCAGGACAGATTTCAATAGCAATCAGCCCCAGCATTTT. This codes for CASRTDFNSNQPQHF.

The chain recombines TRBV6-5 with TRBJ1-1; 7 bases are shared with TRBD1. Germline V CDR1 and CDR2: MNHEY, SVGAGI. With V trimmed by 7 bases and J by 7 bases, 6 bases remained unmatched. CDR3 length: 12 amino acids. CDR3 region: CASMRDSHEAFF. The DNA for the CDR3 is TGTGCCAGCATGAGGGACAGCCATGAAGCTTTCTTT.

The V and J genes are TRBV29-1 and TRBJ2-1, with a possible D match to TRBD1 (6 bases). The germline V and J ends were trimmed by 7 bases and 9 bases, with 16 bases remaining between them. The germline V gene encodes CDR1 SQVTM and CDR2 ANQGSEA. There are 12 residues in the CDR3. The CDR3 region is CSGRDIGFEQFF. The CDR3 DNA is TGCAGCGGAAGGGACATCGGTTTTGAGCAGTTCTTC.

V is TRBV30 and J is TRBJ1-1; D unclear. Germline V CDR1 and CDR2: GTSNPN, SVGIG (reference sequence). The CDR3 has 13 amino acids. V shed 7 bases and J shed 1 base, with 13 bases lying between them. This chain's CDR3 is CAYNWGGNTEAFF. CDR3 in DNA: TGTGCCTACAATTGGGGAGGGAACACTGAAGCTTTCTTT.

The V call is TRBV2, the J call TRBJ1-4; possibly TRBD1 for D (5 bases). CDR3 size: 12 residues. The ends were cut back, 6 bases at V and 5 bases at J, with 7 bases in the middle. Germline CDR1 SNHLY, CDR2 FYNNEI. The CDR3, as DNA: TGTGCCAGCAGGAGACAGAATGAAAAACTGTTTTTT. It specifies CASRRQNEKLFF.

The CDR3 DNA reads TGTGCCAGCAGCCAGGGAACGAACACCGGGGAGCTGTTTTTT. It encodes CASSQGTNTGELFF. The rearrangement links TRBV7-7 to TRBJ2-2; TRBD1 might be the D (5 bases). The germline gives CDR1 SSHAT, CDR2 FNYEAQ (reference sequence). This CDR3 is built from 14 residues. Trimming shortened V by 5 bases and J by 0 bases, and 7 bases separated the two germline ends.

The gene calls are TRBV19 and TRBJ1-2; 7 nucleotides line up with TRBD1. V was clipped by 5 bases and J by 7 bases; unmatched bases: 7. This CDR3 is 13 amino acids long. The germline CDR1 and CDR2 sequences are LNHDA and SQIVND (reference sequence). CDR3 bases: TGTGCCAGTAGTGCCCGACAGGGTCGTGGCTACACCTTC. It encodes CASSARQGRGYTF.

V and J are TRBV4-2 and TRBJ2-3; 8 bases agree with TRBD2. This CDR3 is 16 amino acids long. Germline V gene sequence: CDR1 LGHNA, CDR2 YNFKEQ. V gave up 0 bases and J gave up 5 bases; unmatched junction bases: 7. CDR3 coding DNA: TGTGCCAGCAGCCAAGAGGCCAGCGGGGGCGAAGATACGCAGTATTTT. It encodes CASSQEASGGEDTQYF.

The CDR3 here is CASKFGPNTGELFF. The CDR3 nucleotides are TGTGCCAGCAAGTTCGGTCCGAACACCGGGGAGCTGTTTTTT. This rearrangement joins TRBV2 to TRBJ2-2, with D uncertain. The CDR3 is 14 amino acids. V was pared by 7 bases and J by 0 bases, with 9 bases between. CDR1 and CDR2 from the germline V gene are SNHLY and FYNNEI.

The CDR3 sequence is CAWSVQGNEQFF. CDR3 DNA: TGTGCCTGGAGTGTCCAGGGCAATGAGCAGTTCTTC. The rearrangement joins TRBV30 to TRBJ2-1; possibly TRBD1 for D (5 bases). The CDR3 extends over 12 amino acids. V shed 0 bases and J shed 6 bases, with 6 bases lying between them. The germline V gene has CDR1 GTSNPN and CDR2 SVGIG (reference sequence).

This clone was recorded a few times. The DNA of the CDR3 is TGTGCCAGCAGCCAAGATCTCAGGACAGGGTATTCACCCCTCCACTTT. As protein: CASSQDLRTGYSPLHF. V gene TRBV4-2 combines with J gene TRBJ1-6; 8 bases fit TRBD1. This CDR3 is built from 16 residues. The V segment lost 0 bases and the J segment 8 bases; nucleotides outside the gene matches: 6. Germline CDR1 is LGHNA and CDR2 is YNFKEQ.

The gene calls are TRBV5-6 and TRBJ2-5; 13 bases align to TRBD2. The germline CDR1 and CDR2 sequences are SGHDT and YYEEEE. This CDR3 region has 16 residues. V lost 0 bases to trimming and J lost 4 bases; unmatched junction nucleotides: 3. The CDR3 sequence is CASSLELAGGGETQYF. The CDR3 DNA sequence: TGTGCCAGCAGCTTGGAACTAGCGGGAGGGGGAGAGACCCAGTACTTC. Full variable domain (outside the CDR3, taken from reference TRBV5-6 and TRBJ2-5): DAGVTQSPTHLIKTRGQQVTLRCSPKSGHDTVSWYQQALGQGPQFIFQYYEEEERQRGNFPDRFSGHQFPNYSSELNVNALLLGDSALYLCASSLELAGGGETQYFGPGTRLLVL.

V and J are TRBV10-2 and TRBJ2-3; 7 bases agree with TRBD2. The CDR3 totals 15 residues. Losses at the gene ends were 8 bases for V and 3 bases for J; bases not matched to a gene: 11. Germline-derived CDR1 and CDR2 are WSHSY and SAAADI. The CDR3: CASGPRGVSTDTQYF. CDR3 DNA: TGCGCCAGCGGCCCCCGGGGGGTTAGTACAGATACGCAGTATTTT.

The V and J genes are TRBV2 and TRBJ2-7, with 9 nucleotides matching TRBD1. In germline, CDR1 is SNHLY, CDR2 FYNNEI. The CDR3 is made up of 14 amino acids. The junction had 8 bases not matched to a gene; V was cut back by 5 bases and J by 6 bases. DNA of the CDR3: TGTGCCAGCAGTTTTTGGACAGGGGTTGGCGAGCAGTACTTC. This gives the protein CASSFWTGVGEQYF.

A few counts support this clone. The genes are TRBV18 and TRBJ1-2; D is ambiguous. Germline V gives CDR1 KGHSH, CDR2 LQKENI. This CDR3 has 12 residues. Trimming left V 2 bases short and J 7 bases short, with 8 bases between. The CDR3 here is CASSPAERGYTF. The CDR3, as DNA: TGTGCCAGCTCACCAGCAGAACGTGGCTACACCTTC.

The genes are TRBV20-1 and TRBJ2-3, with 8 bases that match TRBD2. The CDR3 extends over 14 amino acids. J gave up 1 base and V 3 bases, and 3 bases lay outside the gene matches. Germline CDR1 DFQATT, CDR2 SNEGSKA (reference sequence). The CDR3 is CSASLAGGTDTQYF. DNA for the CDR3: TGCAGTGCTAGTCTAGCGGGTGGCACAGATACGCAGTATTTT.

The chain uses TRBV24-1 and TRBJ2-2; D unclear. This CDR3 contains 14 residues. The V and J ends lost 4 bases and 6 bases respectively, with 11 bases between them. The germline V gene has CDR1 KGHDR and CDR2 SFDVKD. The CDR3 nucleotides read TGTGCCACCAGTGACATAAGAGGCGCCGGGGAGCTGTTTTTT. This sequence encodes CATSDIRGAGELFF.

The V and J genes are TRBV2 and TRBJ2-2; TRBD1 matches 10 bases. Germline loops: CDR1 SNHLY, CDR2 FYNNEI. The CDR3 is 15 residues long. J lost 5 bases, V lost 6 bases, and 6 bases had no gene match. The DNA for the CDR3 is TGTGCCAGCAGAAGGACAGGGGGAGGGACCGGGGAGCTGTTTTTT. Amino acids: CASRRTGGGTGELFF.

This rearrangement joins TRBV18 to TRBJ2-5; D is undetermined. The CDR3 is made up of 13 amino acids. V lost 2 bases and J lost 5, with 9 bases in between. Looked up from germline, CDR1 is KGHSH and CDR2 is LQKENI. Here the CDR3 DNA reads TGTGCCAGCTCACCATACAGTGGGGAGACCCAGTACTTC. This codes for CASSPYSGETQYF.

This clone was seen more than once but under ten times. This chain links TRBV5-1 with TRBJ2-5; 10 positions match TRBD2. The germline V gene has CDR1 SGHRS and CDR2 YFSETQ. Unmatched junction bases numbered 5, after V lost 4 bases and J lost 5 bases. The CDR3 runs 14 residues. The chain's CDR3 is CASSRASGSETQYF. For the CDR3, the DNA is TGCGCCAGCAGCAGGGCTAGCGGGAGTGAGACCCAGTACTTC. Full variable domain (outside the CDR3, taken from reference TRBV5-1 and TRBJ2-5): KAGVTQTPRYLIKTRGQQVTLSCSPISGHRSVSWYQQTPGQGLQFLFEYFSETQRNKGNFPGRFSGRQFSNSRSEMNVSTLELGDSALYLCASSRASGSETQYFGPGTRLLVL.

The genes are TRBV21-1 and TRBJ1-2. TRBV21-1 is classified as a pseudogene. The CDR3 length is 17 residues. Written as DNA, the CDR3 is TGTGCCAGCAGCCAAAGAGGGCAGCAGGCCCCTAACTATGGCTACACCTTC. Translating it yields CASSQRGQQAPNYGYTF.

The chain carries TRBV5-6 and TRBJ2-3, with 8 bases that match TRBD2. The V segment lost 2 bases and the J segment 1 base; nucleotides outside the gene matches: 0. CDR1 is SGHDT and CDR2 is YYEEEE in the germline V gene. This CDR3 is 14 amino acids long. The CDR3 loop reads CASSFSGGTDTQYF. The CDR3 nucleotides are TGTGCCAGCAGCTTTAGCGGGGGCACAGATACGCAGTATTTT.

As DNA, the CDR3 is TGTGCCAGCAGCTTGACGGTAGCGGGAGACGACACCGGGGAGCTGTTTTTT. Protein product: CASSLTVAGDDTGELFF. V and J are TRBV5-5 and TRBJ2-2, with 9 bases fitting TRBD2. This CDR3 contains 17 residues. V shed 1 base, J shed 3 bases, and the junction held 7 bases outside the gene matches. CDR1 is SGHKS and CDR2 is YYEKEE in the germline V gene (reference sequence).

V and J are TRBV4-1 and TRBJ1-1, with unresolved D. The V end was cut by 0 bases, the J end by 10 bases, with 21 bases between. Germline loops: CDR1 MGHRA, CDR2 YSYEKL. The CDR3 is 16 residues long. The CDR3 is CASSQEYQGRGNGAFF. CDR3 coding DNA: TGCGCCAGCAGCCAAGAGTACCAAGGGCGGGGTAACGGAGCTTTCTTT.

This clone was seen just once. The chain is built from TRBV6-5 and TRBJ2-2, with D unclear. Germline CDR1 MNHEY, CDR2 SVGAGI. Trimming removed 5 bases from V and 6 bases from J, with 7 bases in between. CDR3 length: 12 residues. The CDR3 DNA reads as TGTGCCAGCAGTACTGATGCCGGGGAGCTGTTTTTT. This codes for CASSTDAGELFF.